What follows describes a single T cell receptor (beta chain). CDR1 and CDR2 from the germline V gene are KGHSH and LQKENI. CDR3 length: 16 residues. Trimming removed 3 bases at V and 1 base at J, with 15 bases between. This entry belongs to a study of T cell responses to AZD1222 COVID-19 vaccine. Repertoires were generated with immunoSEQ multiplex PCR, while TCRdb's copy carries only in-frame clones and drops some. The profile shows 150,000 to 250,000 clones, roughly 92% of them singletons. This specimen was peripheral blood, taken 28 days after the second AZD1222 dose. The sequence came from an adult who received the AZD1222 COVID-19 vaccine. This chain uses TRBV18 with TRBJ1-1; maybe TRBD1 (5 bases). The CDR3 reads CASSPKTGLSNTEAFF. The CDR3 DNA follows: TGTGCCAGCTCACCCAAGACGGGACTCTCGAACACTGAAGCTTTCTTT.